One sample yielded the 25 T cell receptor beta chains listed below, sequenced in a study of long-term antiretroviral therapy in people with HIV. The assay used was immunoSEQ (version v3.0), run at survey level. Sequenced by immunoSEQ multiplex PCR; TCRdb stores in-frame clones only, minus some. The sample lists about 25,000 clones; roughly 79% were seen once. This sample comprised unsorted PBMCs, obtained 2.1 years after starting antiretroviral therapy. Receptor source: a man aged 30 to 45 with HIV.

The rearrangement links TRBV7-2 to TRBJ2-7, with 11 bases matching TRBD2. The CDR3 is 13 residues long. Germline V gene lookup returns CDR1 SGHTA and CDR2 FQGNSA. The V and J ends lost 4 bases and 7 bases, in that order; junction bases with no gene match: 3. This CDR3 reads CASSWRLAGEQYF. The CDR3 DNA reads TGTGCCAGCAGCTGGAGACTAGCGGGGGAGCAGTACTTC.

The chain recombines TRBV2 with TRBJ1-5; the D gene is possibly TRBD1 (5 bases). V was pared by 0 bases and J by 0 bases, with 12 bases between. Germline CDR1 and CDR2: SNHLY and FYNNEI. The CDR3 contains 17 residues. For the CDR3, the DNA is TGTGCCAGCAGTGAAGCGCGGGGCGGAGATAGCAATCAGCCCCAGCATTTT. Amino acids: CASSEARGGDSNQPQHF.

The CDR3 region is CAWSVIGHEQYF. DNA of the CDR3: TGTGCCTGGAGTGTTATAGGCCACGAGCAGTACTTC. This sequence joins TRBV30 and TRBJ2-7; D remains ambiguous. Trimming shortened V by 0 bases and J by 5 bases, and 8 bases separated the two germline ends. CDR1 GTSNPN and CDR2 SVGIG come from the germline V gene (reference sequence). The CDR3 totals 12 residues.

This sequence joins TRBV19 and TRBJ1-2; 8 positions match TRBD1. From germline, CDR1 is LNHDA and CDR2 SQIVND (reference sequence). Unmatched junction bases numbered 6, after V lost 7 bases and J lost 2 bases. The CDR3 consists of 14 residues. CDR3 sequence (DNA): TGTGCCAGTAACCCCCGGGACAGGAACTATGGCTACACCTTC. Translating gives CASNPRDRNYGYTF.

This clone has only one observation. V gene TRBV7-9 combines with J gene TRBJ2-5; D gene uncertain. The CDR3 consists of 17 residues. Per the germline V gene, CDR1 is SEHNR and CDR2 is FQNEAQ (reference sequence). The germline V and J ends were trimmed by 4 bases and 3 bases, with 21 bases remaining between them. CDR3: CASSSTPRAGLKETQYF. Written as DNA, the CDR3 is TGTGCCAGCAGCTCAACCCCCCGAGCTGGGCTAAAAGAGACCCAGTACTTC.

This clone was seen only a few times. The V and J genes are TRBV27 and TRBJ1-6, with 8 bases aligning to TRBD1. CDR1 and CDR2 from the germline V gene are MNHEY and SMNVEV (reference sequence). The CDR3 totals 14 residues. V lost 6 bases to trimming and J lost 8 bases; unmatched junction nucleotides: 6. The CDR3 protein is CASRSPGQDSPLHF. The CDR3 DNA reads as TGTGCCAGCAGATCACCGGGACAGGATTCACCCCTCCACTTT.

The V call is TRBV27, the J call TRBJ2-7, with 9 nucleotides matching TRBD1. This CDR3 spans 16 amino acids. The germline CDR1 and CDR2 sequences are MNHEY and SMNVEV (reference sequence). J lost 1 base, V lost 1 base, and 5 bases had no gene match. The DNA of the CDR3 is TGTGCCAGCAGTTTATACCGGGACAGGGCTTCCTACGAGCAGTACTTC. Residues: CASSLYRDRASYEQYF.

The chain combines TRBV5-1 with TRBJ2-3; TRBD1 or TRBD2 may be the D gene (5 bases each). CDR1 SGHRS and CDR2 YFSETQ come from the germline V gene. CDR3 length: 13 residues. Trimming pared 1 base from V and 6 bases from J, leaving 9 bases between. The CDR3 nucleotides read TGCGCCAGCAGCTTGATGGGGACGGATACGCAGTATTTT. Translating gives CASSLMGTDTQYF. The full variable domain, completed using reference TRBV5-1 and TRBJ2-3, is KAGVTQTPRYLIKTRGQQVTLSCSPISGHRSVSWYQQTPGQGLQFLFEYFSETQRNKGNFPGRFSGRQFSNSRSEMNVSTLELGDSALYLCASSLMGTDTQYFGPGTRLTVL.

The chain carries TRBV19 and TRBJ2-5; D is possibly TRBD2 (6 bases). The CDR3 extends over 14 amino acids. Deletions cut 3 bases from V and 3 bases from J, with 11 bases between. Looked up from germline, CDR1 is LNHDA and CDR2 is SQIVND (reference sequence). The CDR3, as DNA: TGTGCCAGTAGTATCGGCGGGGTTGAAGAGACCCAGTACTTC. Translated: CASSIGGVEETQYF.

This chain uses TRBV9 with TRBJ1-2; 7 bases agree with TRBD1. The length of the CDR3 is 16 residues. The trim removed 4 bases at V and 6 bases at J, leaving 15 bases unmatched. Germline CDR1 is SGDLS and CDR2 is YYNGEE. The CDR3 loop reads CASSPWGGEGAHGYTF. The CDR3 DNA is TGTGCCAGCAGCCCCTGGGGAGGGGAGGGGGCTCATGGCTACACCTTC.

The genes are TRBV9 and TRBJ1-3; no definite D call. Deletions cut 4 bases from V and 0 bases from J, with 11 bases between. Germline CDR1 and CDR2: SGDLS and YYNGEE. This CDR3 is 15 amino acids long. The CDR3 loop is CASSLGGISGNTIYF. CDR3 bases: TGTGCCAGCAGCCTAGGCGGGATCTCTGGAAACACCATATATTTT.

J is TRBJ2-6 and V is TRBV19; D could derive from TRBD1 or TRBD2 (5 bases each). This CDR3 has 14 amino acids. Germline CDR1 and CDR2: LNHDA and SQIVND (reference sequence). V shed 11 bases and J shed 0 bases, with 11 bases lying between them. CDR3 nucleotide sequence: TGTGCCTCCAGGGACCTCTCTGGGGCCAACGTCCTGACTTTC. Its protein product is CASRDLSGANVLTF.

The rearrangement uses TRBV2 and TRBJ1-2; tentative D call: TRBD1 (6 bases). CDR3 size: 15 residues. Trimming took off 3 bases at V and 4 bases at J, with 15 bases between the two ends. Per germline, CDR1 SNHLY and CDR2 FYNNEI. CDR3 amino acids: CASSDRQVGPYGYTF. DNA of the CDR3: TGTGCCAGCAGTGACCGACAGGTGGGACCCTATGGCTACACCTTC.

This clone was observed a few times. The V and J genes are TRBV5-1 and TRBJ1-3; no clear D. This CDR3 comprises 13 residues. The V end lost 4 bases, the J end lost 2 bases, and 7 bases lay between the germline ends. Per germline, CDR1 SGHRS and CDR2 YFSETQ. The CDR3 here is CASSGGTGNTIYF. Here the CDR3 DNA reads TGCGCCAGCAGCGGAGGGACTGGAAACACCATATATTTT. The full variable domain, with the rest looked up from reference TRBV5-1 and TRBJ1-3, is KAGVTQTPRYLIKTRGQQVTLSCSPISGHRSVSWYQQTPGQGLQFLFEYFSETQRNKGNFPGRFSGRQFSNSRSEMNVSTLELGDSALYLCASSGGTGNTIYFGEGSWLTVV.

The chain has TRBV28 and TRBJ1-6, with 9 positions matching TRBD1. V lost 8 bases and J lost 10; bases outside the gene matches: 12. The CDR3 is 15 residues long. Germline V gene data show CDR1 as MDHEN and CDR2 as SYDVKM. CDR3 sequence: CASDERTGVKSPLHF. In nucleotides, the CDR3 is TGTGCCAGCGATGAAAGGACAGGGGTAAAGTCACCCCTCCACTTT. The whole variable domain, filled in from reference TRBV28 and TRBJ1-6, reads DVKVTQSSRYLVKRTGEKVFLECVQDMDHENMFWYRQDPGLGLRLIYFSYDVKMKEKGDIPEGYSVSREKKERFSLILESASTNQTSMYLCASDERTGVKSPLHFGNGTRLTVT.

The rearrangement joins TRBV29-1 to TRBJ2-7, with D unresolved. Per the germline V gene, CDR1 is SQVTM and CDR2 is ANQGSEA. Trimming left V 5 bases short and J 0 bases short, with 11 bases between. The length of the CDR3 is 13 residues. CDR3: CSVKTDLSYEQYF. As DNA, the CDR3 is TGCAGCGTTAAGACGGACCTCTCCTACGAGCAGTACTTC.

The rearrangement uses TRBV11-2 and TRBJ2-1; D perhaps matches TRBD1 (5 bases). Trimming left V 6 bases short and J 7 bases short, with 10 bases between. Germline V gives CDR1 SGHAT, CDR2 FQNNGV. CDR3 length equals 12 residues. The CDR3 loop is CASRSYRNEQFF. The CDR3 bases are TGTGCCAGCAGAAGTTACAGGAATGAGCAGTTCTTC.

The genes are TRBV10-3 and TRBJ1-6, with D possibly being TRBD1 (6 bases). Germline CDR1 reads ENHRY; CDR2 reads SYGVKD. V was shortened by 6 bases and J by 8 bases, with 26 bases between the two germline ends. The length of the CDR3 is 18 residues. The CDR3, as DNA: TGTGCCATCAGCGAAGTGGGTTTACAGGGCTCCACTTATTCACCCCTCCACTTT. It yields the protein CAISEVGLQGSTYSPLHF.

The genes are TRBV9 and TRBJ1-1; D might be TRBD1 (6 bases). There are 14 residues in the CDR3. The germline V and J ends were trimmed by 4 bases and 7 bases, with 17 bases remaining between them. Germline V gene lookup returns CDR1 SGDLS and CDR2 YYNGEE. This CDR3 is CASSTNRARGEAFF. The CDR3 DNA reads TGTGCCAGCAGCACGAACAGGGCCCGGGGTGAAGCTTTCTTT.

This chain connects TRBV10-1 to TRBJ2-3, with TRBD2 matching over 12 bases. CDR3 length: 14 residues. Losses at the gene ends were 2 bases for V and 13 bases for J; bases not matched to a gene: 7. Germline assignment: CDR1 WNHNN and CDR2 SYGVQD (reference sequence). CDR3 nucleotides: TGCGCCAGCAGTGAGGGGCTAGCGGGAGGGCAGAAGTATTTT. Protein: CASSEGLAGGQKYF.

This chain links TRBV11-2 with TRBJ1-2; D might be TRBD1 (6 bases). Germline V CDR1 and CDR2: SGHAT, FQNNGV. This CDR3 contains 17 residues. V gave up 2 bases and J gave up 0 bases, with 16 bases separating them. The CDR3 spells CASSLSTGGIANYGYTF. DNA for the CDR3: TGTGCCAGCAGCTTATCTACGGGGGGCATAGCTAACTATGGCTACACCTTC.

A few counts support this clone. The chain uses TRBV28 and TRBJ1-2, with D perhaps matching TRBD1 (5 bases). With 2 bases removed from V and 6 bases from J, the gap between germline ends came to 10 bases. CDR1 is MDHEN, CDR2 SYDVKM, per germline. The CDR3 is made up of 13 amino acids. In nucleotides, the CDR3 is TGTGCCAGCAGTTTAGGAGGGGCCCATGGCTACACCTTC. This gives the protein CASSLGGAHGYTF.

The chain is built from TRBV9 and TRBJ2-1, with 9 bases that match TRBD2. CDR1 and CDR2 (germline): SGDLS, YYNGEE. This CDR3 is 19 amino acids long. V was clipped by 4 bases and J by 2 bases; unmatched bases: 16. The CDR3 coding sequence is TGTGCCAGCAGCCCGGAGAGGGCTAGCGGGATAACGCCCTACAATGAGCAGTTCTTC. This gives the protein CASSPERASGITPYNEQFF.

This chain joins TRBV7-9 and TRBJ2-1, with D perhaps TRBD1 (6 bases). The CDR3 is 12 amino acids. V lost 1 base to trimming and J lost 15 bases, with 13 bases between them. Germline V gene data show CDR1 as SEHNR and CDR2 as FQNEAQ (reference sequence). CDR3 in DNA: TGTGCCAGCAGCTTAGAGGGACACCAGGGGTTCTTC. Its protein product is CASSLEGHQGFF.

The rearrangement joins TRBV5-1 to TRBJ2-3; 7 bases map to TRBD2. Germline CDR1 SGHRS, CDR2 YFSETQ. CDR3 size: 16 residues. Trimming at V came to 4 bases and at J to 0 bases, leaving 8 bases not matched to a gene. CDR3 DNA sequence: TGCGCCAGCAGCGGCCCTAGCGGATCTAGCACAGATACGCAGTATTTT. Its translation: CASSGPSGSSTDTQYF.